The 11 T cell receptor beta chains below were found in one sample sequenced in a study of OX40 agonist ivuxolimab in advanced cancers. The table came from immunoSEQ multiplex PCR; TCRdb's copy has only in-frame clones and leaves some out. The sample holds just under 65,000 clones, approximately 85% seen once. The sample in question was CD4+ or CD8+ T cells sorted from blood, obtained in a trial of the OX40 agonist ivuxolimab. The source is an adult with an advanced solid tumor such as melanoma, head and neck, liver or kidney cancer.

The CDR3 reads CAISDPGQGVNEQFF. The CDR3 bases are TGTGCCATCAGTGACCCGGGACAGGGGGTCAATGAGCAGTTCTTC. The chain recombines TRBV10-3 with TRBJ2-1, with TRBD1 matching over 11 bases. Germline V CDR1 and CDR2: ENHRY, SYGVKD. The CDR3 has 15 amino acids. V was clipped by 3 bases and J by 6 bases; unmatched bases: 4.

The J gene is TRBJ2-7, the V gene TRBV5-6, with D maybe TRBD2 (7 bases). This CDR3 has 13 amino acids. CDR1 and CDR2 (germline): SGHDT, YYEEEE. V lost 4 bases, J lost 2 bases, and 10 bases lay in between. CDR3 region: CASSTGGPYEQYF. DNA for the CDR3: TGTGCCAGCAGCACGGGGGGCCCCTACGAGCAGTACTTC.

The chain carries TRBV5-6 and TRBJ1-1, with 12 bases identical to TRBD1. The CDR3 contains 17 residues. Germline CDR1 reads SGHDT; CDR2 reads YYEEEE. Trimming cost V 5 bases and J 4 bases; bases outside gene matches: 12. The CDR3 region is CASRETGTGGRGTEAFF. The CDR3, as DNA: TGTGCCAGCAGAGAGACCGGGACAGGGGGCCGGGGCACTGAAGCTTTCTTT.

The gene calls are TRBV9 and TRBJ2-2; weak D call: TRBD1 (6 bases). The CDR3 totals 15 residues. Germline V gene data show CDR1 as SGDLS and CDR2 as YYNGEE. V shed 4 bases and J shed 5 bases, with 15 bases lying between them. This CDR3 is CASSFGTGSTGELFF. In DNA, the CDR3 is TGTGCCAGCAGCTTTGGAACAGGGAGTACCGGGGAGCTGTTTTTT.

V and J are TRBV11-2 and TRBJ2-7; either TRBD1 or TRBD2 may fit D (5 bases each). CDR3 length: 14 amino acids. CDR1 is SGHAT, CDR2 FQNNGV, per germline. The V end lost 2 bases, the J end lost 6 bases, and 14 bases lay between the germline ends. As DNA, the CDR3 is TGTGCCAGCAGCTTAAGGGACGGGGTTCGCGAGCAGTACTTC. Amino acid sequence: CASSLRDGVREQYF.

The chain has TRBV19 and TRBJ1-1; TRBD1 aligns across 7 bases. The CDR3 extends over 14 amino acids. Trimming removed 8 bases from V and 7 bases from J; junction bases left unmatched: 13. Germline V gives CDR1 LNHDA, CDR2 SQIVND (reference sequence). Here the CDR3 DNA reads TGTGCCAGTGGAATAGTCGACAGGGATGATGAAGCTTTCTTT. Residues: CASGIVDRDDEAFF.

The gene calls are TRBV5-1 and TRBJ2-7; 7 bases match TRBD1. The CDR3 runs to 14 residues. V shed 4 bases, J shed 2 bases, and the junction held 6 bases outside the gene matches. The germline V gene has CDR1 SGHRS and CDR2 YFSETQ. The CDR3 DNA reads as TGCGCCAGCAGCGTCTCACAGGGGCCCTACGAGCAGTACTTC. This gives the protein CASSVSQGPYEQYF.

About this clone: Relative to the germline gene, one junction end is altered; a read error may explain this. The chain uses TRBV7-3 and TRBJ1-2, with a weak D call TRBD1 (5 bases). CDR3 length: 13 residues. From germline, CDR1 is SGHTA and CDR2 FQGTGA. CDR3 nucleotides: TGCGCCAGCAGCCAGGAGGGGACCTATGGCTACACCTTC. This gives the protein CASSQEGTYGYTF.

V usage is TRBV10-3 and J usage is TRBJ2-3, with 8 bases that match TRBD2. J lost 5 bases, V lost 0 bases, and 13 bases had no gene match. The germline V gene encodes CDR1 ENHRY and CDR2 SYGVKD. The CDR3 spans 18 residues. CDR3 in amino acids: CAISESWGLVPVGDTQYF. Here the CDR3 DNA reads TGTGCCATCAGTGAGTCGTGGGGACTAGTCCCCGTAGGAGATACGCAGTATTTT.

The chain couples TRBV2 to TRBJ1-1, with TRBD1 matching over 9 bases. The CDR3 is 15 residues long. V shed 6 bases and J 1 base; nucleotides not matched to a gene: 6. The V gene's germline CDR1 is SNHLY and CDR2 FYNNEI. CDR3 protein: CASSGQGLKNTEAFF. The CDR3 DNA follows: TGTGCCAGCAGCGGACAGGGGCTAAAGAACACTGAAGCTTTCTTT.

CDR3 in amino acids: CAWSEGNYGYTF. CDR3 nucleotides: TGTGCCTGGAGTGAGGGAAACTATGGCTACACCTTC. The chain is built from TRBV30 and TRBJ1-2, with D hard to call. The ends were cut back, 1 base at V and 2 bases at J, with 5 bases in the middle. The CDR3 is 12 amino acids. Germline V gives CDR1 GTSNPN, CDR2 SVGIG (reference sequence).